The 30 T cell receptor beta chains below all came from one sample that was sequenced in a study of shared clonotypes between healthy human individuals. Clones were sequenced by immunoSEQ multiplex PCR, and TCRdb holds only the in-frame ones, with some missing. The table shows roughly 2 million clones, with about 95% occurring only once. It was CD45RO-negative cells, positively selected for CCR7, that made up naive CD8 cells, with terminally differentiated effector memory CD45RA+ cells excluded. The sample consisted of naive CD8+ T cells sorted from blood. The receptors here all came from a man aged 18 to 30 in good health.

The DNA for the CDR3 is TGTGCCTGGAGTCGACTAGCGGGAGTAGATACGCAGTATTTT. This encodes CAWSRLAGVDTQYF. J is TRBJ2-3 and V is TRBV30, with 12 positions matching TRBD2. V dropped 2 bases and J dropped 5; count of bases not matched to a gene: 2. The CDR3 length is 14 residues. Germline V gene sequence: CDR1 GTSNPN, CDR2 SVGIG (reference sequence).

A word on this clone: Only one base separates this from a far larger clonotype, so it likely reflects a read error. V gene TRBV4-3 combines with J gene TRBJ1-2; D gene unclear. Germline values: CDR1 LGHNA, CDR2 YSLEER. CDR3 length equals 11 residues. CDR3 DNA: TGCGCCAGCAGCGACGGCTATGACTACACCTTC. Its protein product is CASSDGYDYTF.

The V call is TRBV29-1, the J call TRBJ2-5; 7 nucleotides align to TRBD2. The germline V gene encodes CDR1 SQVTM and CDR2 ANQGSEA. The CDR3 contains 13 residues. V shed 5 bases and J 5 bases; nucleotides not matched to a gene: 8. For the CDR3, the DNA is TGCAGCGTTTGCAGGGAAGCGGGGGAGACCCAGTACTTC. It codes for CSVCREAGETQYF.

This chain connects TRBV5-4 to TRBJ2-1; D might be TRBD1 or TRBD2, each matching 5 bases. Germline values: CDR1 SGHNT, CDR2 YYREEE (reference sequence). V was pared by 0 bases and J by 15 bases, with 10 bases between. There are 11 residues in the CDR3. The chain's CDR3 is CASSLDGAAFF. CDR3 sequence (DNA): TGTGCCAGCAGCTTGGACGGGGCTGCGTTCTTC.

The genes are TRBV2 and TRBJ2-1; D is undetermined. There are 13 residues in the CDR3. The V end lost 8 bases, the J end lost 5 bases, and 13 bases lay between the germline ends. Germline values: CDR1 SNHLY, CDR2 FYNNEI. The CDR3, as DNA: TGTGCCAGCCTAAACGGCGTGCACAATGAGCAGTTCTTC. It codes for CASLNGVHNEQFF.

The chain is built from TRBV18 and TRBJ1-1, with D possibly matching TRBD1 (5 bases). Trimming shortened V by 2 bases and J by 7 bases, and 14 bases separated the two germline ends. CDR3 length: 14 amino acids. Germline CDR1 KGHSH, CDR2 LQKENI. CDR3 region: CASSPNLRGDEAFF. CDR3 nucleotide sequence: TGTGCCAGCTCACCAAACCTAAGGGGTGATGAAGCTTTCTTT.

V gene TRBV4-1 combines with J gene TRBJ1-1; 9 nucleotides agree with TRBD1. Trimming cost V 0 bases and J 4 bases; bases outside gene matches: 3. Germline V gene data show CDR1 as MGHRA and CDR2 as YSYEKL. This CDR3 comprises 15 residues. CDR3 DNA: TGCGCCAGCAGCCAAGAGCGGACAGGGGTCACTGAAGCTTTCTTT. This gives the protein CASSQERTGVTEAFF.

This sequence joins TRBV30 and TRBJ2-2; tentative D call: TRBD2 (5 bases). V dropped 6 bases and J dropped 4 bases, with 18 bases sitting between them. The length of the CDR3 is 15 residues. Germline CDR1 reads GTSNPN; CDR2 reads SVGIG (reference sequence). The CDR3 region has the DNA TGTGCCTGTCAGAACCGGGATATGATCACCGGGGAGCTGTTTTTT. The encoded protein is CACQNRDMITGELFF. The variable domain in full, with the rest retrieved from reference TRBV30 and TRBJ2-2, is SQTIHQWPATLVQPVGSPLSLECTVEGTSNPNLYWYRQAAGRGLQLLFYSVGIGQISSEVPQNLSASRPQDRQFILSSKKLLLSDSGFYLCACQNRDMITGELFFGEGSRLTVL.

This chain joins TRBV5-1 and TRBJ1-1; D is perhaps TRBD1 (6 bases). Germline loops: CDR1 SGHRS, CDR2 YFSETQ. The CDR3 loop spans 17 amino acids. V lost 3 bases to trimming and J lost 4 bases, with 22 bases between them. Here the CDR3 reads CASSYTGPGLGGTEAFF. CDR3 sequence (DNA): TGCGCCAGCAGCTACACCGGACCGGGCCTAGGGGGCACTGAAGCTTTCTTT. Combining the CDR3 with reference TRBV5-1 and TRBJ1-1 gives the whole variable domain KAGVTQTPRYLIKTRGQQVTLSCSPISGHRSVSWYQQTPGQGLQFLFEYFSETQRNKGNFPGRFSGRQFSNSRSEMNVSTLELGDSALYLCASSYTGPGLGGTEAFFGQGTRLTVV.

The chain uses TRBV29-1 and TRBJ2-7; D might be TRBD1 (6 bases). Germline V lookup: CDR1 SQVTM, CDR2 ANQGSEA. The CDR3 covers 14 residues. Trimming took 6 bases from V and 3 from J, leaving 18 bases between them. The CDR3 sequence is CSVRGTPDLYEQYF. CDR3 bases: TGCAGCGTGAGGGGGACACCAGACCTCTACGAGCAGTACTTC.

In DNA, the CDR3 is TGTGCTTATCTGGGGGCTGGGAATTCACCCCTCCACTTT. It is translated as CAYLGAGNSPLHF. The chain employs TRBV30 and TRBJ1-6, with D possibly being TRBD1 (6 bases). The CDR3 is 13 residues long. Germline CDR1 reads GTSNPN; CDR2 reads SVGIG (reference sequence).

The V and J genes are TRBV7-9 and TRBJ1-4; TRBD1 agrees at 12 bases. The CDR3 is 17 residues long. CDR1 and CDR2 (germline): SEHNR, FQNEAQ (reference sequence). V was pared by 3 bases and J by 7 bases, with 9 bases of the junction left unmatched. Here the CDR3 reads CASSFPGQGARGEKLFF. In DNA, the CDR3 is TGTGCCAGCAGCTTTCCGGGACAGGGGGCGCGGGGTGAAAAACTGTTTTTT. The variable domain in full, completed from reference TRBV7-9 and TRBJ1-4, reads DTGVSQNPRHKITKRGQNVTFRCDPISEHNRLYWYRQTLGQGPEFLTYFQNEAQLEKSRLLSDRFSAERPKGSFSTLEIQRTEQGDSAMYLCASSFPGQGARGEKLFFGSGTQLSVL.

This chain connects TRBV13 to TRBJ1-5, with D perhaps TRBD1 (5 bases). From germline, CDR1 is PRHDT and CDR2 FYEKMQ (reference sequence). V was pared by 8 bases and J by 2 bases, with 13 bases between. The CDR3 loop spans 14 amino acids. CDR3 bases: TGTGCCAGCGGATTTCGAGGGGGCAATCAGCCCCAGCATTTT. Translated, it gives CASGFRGGNQPQHF. The full variable domain, with the rest looked up from reference TRBV13 and TRBJ1-5, is AAGVIQSPRHLIKEKRETATLKCYPIPRHDTVYWYQQGPGQDPQFLISFYEKMQSDKGSIPDRFSAQQFSDYHSELNMSSLELGDSALYFCASGFRGGNQPQHFGDGTRLSIL.

The chain uses TRBV5-1 and TRBJ2-7, with 9 positions matching TRBD1. V shed 4 bases, J shed 4 bases, and the junction held 9 bases outside the gene matches. CDR3 length equals 15 residues. Germline assignment: CDR1 SGHRS and CDR2 YFSETQ. The CDR3, as DNA: TGCGCCAGCAGCGTCACAACCGGGACAGGGTACGAGCAGTACTTC. Protein: CASSVTTGTGYEQYF.

The chain's CDR3 is CASSPGQINEKLFF. The CDR3 DNA follows: TGTGCCAGCAGCCCGGGACAGATAAATGAAAAACTGTTTTTT. This sequence joins TRBV5-6 and TRBJ1-4, with TRBD1 matching over 7 bases. J gave up 5 bases and V 4 bases, and 5 bases lay outside the gene matches. CDR1 is SGHDT and CDR2 is YYEEEE in the germline V gene. This CDR3 region has 14 residues.

V is TRBV7-9 and J is TRBJ1-1, with no clear D. V was shortened by 1 base and J by 3 bases, with 12 bases between the two germline ends. The CDR3 has 15 residues. Germline V gene data show CDR1 as SEHNR and CDR2 as FQNEAQ (reference sequence). The CDR3 DNA is TGTGCCAGCAGCTTAGGCCATGGAAGGGACACTGAAGCTTTCTTT. This encodes CASSLGHGRDTEAFF. The whole variable domain, filled in from reference TRBV7-9 and TRBJ1-1, reads DTGVSQNPRHKITKRGQNVTFRCDPISEHNRLYWYRQTLGQGPEFLTYFQNEAQLEKSRLLSDRFSAERPKGSFSTLEIQRTEQGDSAMYLCASSLGHGRDTEAFFGQGTRLTVV.

The rearrangement links TRBV4-3 to TRBJ1-5; 7 nucleotides align to TRBD1. V was clipped by 2 bases and J by 3 bases; unmatched bases: 7. Germline CDR1 is LGHNA and CDR2 is YSLEER. The CDR3 extends over 16 amino acids. DNA of the CDR3: TGCGCCAGCAGCCAAAACCGGGACAGCCTCAATCAGCCCCAGCATTTT. Its protein is CASSQNRDSLNQPQHF.

The chain is built from TRBV2 and TRBJ1-5; 8 bases align to TRBD1. The CDR3 extends over 14 amino acids. The V segment lost 10 bases and the J segment 2 bases; nucleotides outside the gene matches: 7. From germline, CDR1 is SNHLY and CDR2 FYNNEI. CDR3 DNA: TGTGCCACCCAGCAGGGGGCAGGCAATCAGCCCCAGCATTTT. This sequence encodes CATQQGAGNQPQHF.

CDR3 coding DNA: TGTGCCAGCAGCTTAGTCTCCGTCGAGGAGACCCAGTACTTC. It yields the protein CASSLVSVEETQYF. The J gene is TRBJ2-5, the V gene TRBV7-2, with D hard to call. Germline V lookup: CDR1 SGHTA, CDR2 FQGNSA. Between the trimmed V and J ends, which lost 1 base and 5 bases, there was a span of 11 bases. The length of the CDR3 is 14 residues.

About this clone itself: Other DNA sequences in this specimen translate into the identical CDR3. This chain connects TRBV2 to TRBJ2-7; unclear D gene. Germline V gene lookup returns CDR1 SNHLY and CDR2 FYNNEI. The V and J ends lost 1 base and 3 bases respectively, with 7 bases between them. The CDR3 is made up of 13 amino acids. The CDR3 nucleotides are TGTGCCAGCAGTGAAGGATTTAACTACGAGCAGTACTTC. It codes for CASSEGFNYEQYF.

The DNA for the CDR3 is TGTGCCAGCAGTGCGGGACAGGGAGGCGAGACCCAGTACTTC. Its protein is CASSAGQGGETQYF. The chain has TRBV2 and TRBJ2-5, with TRBD1 identical over 9 bases. V trimming: 4 bases; J trimming: 5 bases; junction bases outside the gene matches: 5. Germline CDR1 reads SNHLY; CDR2 reads FYNNEI. The CDR3 has 14 residues.

This clone occurred once. This chain links TRBV12-5 with TRBJ1-1; TRBD1 is a possible D gene (5 bases). This CDR3 has 14 residues. V was pared by 3 bases and J by 6 bases, with 14 bases between. In germline, CDR1 is LGHNT, CDR2 FRNRAP. This CDR3 reads CASGFGGDGSEAFF. As DNA, the CDR3 is TGTGCTAGTGGTTTCGGGGGGGATGGATCTGAAGCTTTCTTT.

The chain recombines TRBV4-1 with TRBJ1-1; no clear D gene. Germline V CDR1 and CDR2: MGHRA, YSYEKL. Between the trimmed V and J ends, which lost 0 bases and 0 bases, there was a span of 8 bases. The CDR3 sequence is 15 residues long. The DNA for the CDR3 is TGCGCCAGCAGCCAAGAGGGCCTTCTGAACACTGAAGCTTTCTTT. Encoded protein: CASSQEGLLNTEAFF.

The V gene is TRBV4-1, the J gene TRBJ2-1; D is undetermined. Trimming left V 0 bases short and J 5 bases short, with 14 bases between. Germline V CDR1 and CDR2: MGHRA, YSYEKL. The CDR3 has 16 residues. Here the CDR3 reads CASSQDLPTTDNEQFF. CDR3 coding DNA: TGCGCCAGCAGCCAAGATTTGCCTACTACGGACAATGAGCAGTTCTTC.

The genes are TRBV7-9 and TRBJ1-5; 7 bases are shared with TRBD1. After removal of 4 bases from V and 5 bases from J, the junction contained 11 bases not matched to a gene. CDR3 length: 16 amino acids. Germline loops: CDR1 SEHNR, CDR2 FQNEAQ (reference sequence). As DNA, the CDR3 is TGTGCCAGCAGCTCTCAATCCCAGGGGGTGGATCAGCCCCAGCATTTT. Its translation is CASSSQSQGVDQPQHF.

The genes are TRBV4-3 and TRBJ2-7; 10 bases are shared with TRBD2. Losses at the gene ends were 0 bases for V and 3 bases for J; bases not matched to a gene: 11. Germline V CDR1 and CDR2: LGHNA, YSLEER. This CDR3 contains 18 residues. The CDR3 sequence is CASSQDRWGASGSYEQYF. CDR3 in DNA: TGCGCCAGCAGCCAAGATCGGTGGGGGGCTAGCGGGAGCTACGAGCAGTACTTC.

The chain has TRBV6-5 and TRBJ2-7, with 10 bases aligning to TRBD1. V was clipped by 8 bases and J by 3 bases; unmatched bases: 10. Looked up from germline, CDR1 is MNHEY and CDR2 is SVGAGI. The CDR3 has 15 residues. CDR3 loop: CASGQGGSGNYEQYF. The DNA of the CDR3 is TGTGCCAGCGGACAGGGGGGTTCTGGTAACTACGAGCAGTACTTC.

J is TRBJ2-2 and V is TRBV5-4, with D unclear. V was shortened by 4 bases and J by 4 bases, with 8 bases between the two germline ends. The CDR3 spans 13 residues. Germline V gene data show CDR1 as SGHNT and CDR2 as YYREEE (reference sequence). The CDR3 spells CASSPDGTGELFF. In DNA, the CDR3 is TGTGCCAGCAGCCCCGACGGCACCGGGGAGCTGTTTTTT.

As DNA, the CDR3 is TGTGCCAGCAGCTTTAGGACTACTCGACAGGGATCAGGCGAGCAGTACTTC. Protein sequence: CASSFRTTRQGSGEQYF. The V call is TRBV11-3, the J call TRBJ2-7, with TRBD1 as a possible D gene (7 bases). The V end was cut by 3 bases, the J end by 6 bases, with 24 bases between. Germline V gene data show CDR1 as SGHNT and CDR2 as YENEEA. The CDR3 extends over 17 amino acids.

This chain links TRBV6-5 with TRBJ2-1; no firm D call. Germline CDR1 reads MNHEY; CDR2 reads SVGAGI. The CDR3 spans 12 residues. The V end lost 4 bases, the J end lost 8 bases, and 9 bases lay between the germline ends. The CDR3 protein is CASSWGGDEQFF. The CDR3 DNA sequence: TGTGCCAGCAGTTGGGGTGGGGATGAGCAGTTCTTC.